The 19 T cell receptor beta chains listed next were all sequenced from one sample in a study of cytomegalovirus exposure and HLA in healthy donors. The PCR ran on 60 Vbeta and 13 Jbeta primers. The method was immunoSEQ multiplex PCR; TCRdb's version includes in-frame clones alone and lacks a portion of them. The top ten hold about 5% of the sample, which has under 150,000 clones, 87% seen once. The sequencing sample was made of PBMCs. These receptors were collected from a woman in her twenties or thirties in good health and CMV-seronegative.

This clone came up once. The chain recombines TRBV5-1 with TRBJ2-3, with D hard to call. This CDR3 has 12 residues. Looked up from germline, CDR1 is SGHRS and CDR2 is YFSETQ. With 5 bases removed from V and 0 bases from J, the gap between germline ends came to 4 bases. CDR3 sequence (DNA): TGCGCCAGCAGTCGGAGCACAGATACGCAGTATTTT. This sequence encodes CASSRSTDTQYF.

V and J are TRBV5-4 and TRBJ2-7, with 11 nucleotides matching TRBD2. The CDR3 spans 15 residues. CDR1 and CDR2 from the germline V gene are SGHNT and YYREEE (reference sequence). The V segment lost 0 bases and the J segment 6 bases; nucleotides outside the gene matches: 5. CDR3 amino acids: CASSLGSGRVREQYF. CDR3 in DNA: TGTGCCAGCAGCTTGGGTAGCGGGAGGGTACGCGAGCAGTACTTC.

This sequence joins TRBV5-4 and TRBJ2-5; D may be TRBD2 (5 bases). The DNA end lines up better with TRBJ2-7; the J call may be wrong. There are 11 residues in the CDR3. Per the germline V gene, CDR1 is SGHNT and CDR2 is YYREEE (reference sequence). The CDR3 reads CASSSSREQYF. As DNA, the CDR3 is TGTGCCAGCAGCTCTAGCCGCGAGCAGTACTTC.

This clone came up a few times. The chain has TRBV5-1 and TRBJ2-7; TRBD1 agrees at 7 bases. V shed 4 bases, J shed 2 bases, and the junction held 9 bases outside the gene matches. Germline values: CDR1 SGHRS, CDR2 YFSETQ. CDR3 length equals 15 residues. CDR3 coding DNA: TGCGCCAGCAGCATTCTGACAGGGCTCACCTACGAGCAGTACTTC. Translating it yields CASSILTGLTYEQYF.

The rearrangement joins TRBV19 to TRBJ1-5; 8 bases agree with TRBD1. Germline V gives CDR1 LNHDA, CDR2 SQIVND (reference sequence). This CDR3 has 17 amino acids. After removal of 3 bases from V and 7 bases from J, the junction contained 14 bases not matched to a gene. DNA for the CDR3: TGTGCCAGTAGTATCTTATGGGGGCAGGGGGCACAGCAGCCCCAGCATTTT. Its translation: CASSILWGQGAQQPQHF.

This chain connects TRBV19 to TRBJ1-2; TRBD1 is a possible D gene (5 bases). V shed 3 bases and J shed 4 bases, with 12 bases lying between them. The CDR3 length is 14 residues. Germline lookup yields CDR1 LNHDA and CDR2 SQIVND (reference sequence). CDR3 in amino acids: CASSIGGIVYGYTF. As DNA, the CDR3 is TGTGCCAGTAGTATCGGGGGGATAGTCTATGGCTACACCTTC. Full variable domain (missing parts from reference TRBV19 and TRBJ1-2): DGGITQSPKYLFRKEGQNVTLSCEQNLNHDAMYWYRQDPGQGLRLIYYSQIVNDFQKGDIAEGYSVSREKKESFPLTVTSAQKNPTAFYLCASSIGGIVYGYTFGSGTRLTVV.

The chain recombines TRBV29-1 with TRBJ2-1; TRBD2 aligns across 8 bases. The CDR3 is made up of 15 amino acids. Trimming removed 6 bases from V and 2 bases from J; junction bases left unmatched: 9. Germline assignment: CDR1 SQVTM and CDR2 ANQGSEA. This CDR3 is CSVSGGPSTYNEQFF. The CDR3 nucleotides are TGCAGCGTATCGGGGGGGCCCTCGACCTACAATGAGCAGTTCTTC.

V gene TRBV7-6 combines with J gene TRBJ2-7; TRBD2 matches 9 bases. The CDR3 is 14 amino acids. The germline V gene encodes CDR1 SGHVS and CDR2 FNYEAQ. The V gene end was trimmed by 5 bases and the J gene end by 4 bases; junction bases not matched to a gene: 6. The CDR3 protein is CASSRQTSGYEQYF. In nucleotides, the CDR3 is TGTGCCAGCAGCCGCCAGACTAGCGGTTACGAGCAGTACTTC.

The genes are TRBV29-1 and TRBJ2-3; a possible D gene is TRBD2 (5 bases). This CDR3 has 14 residues. Germline V gives CDR1 SQVTM, CDR2 ANQGSEA. V was shortened by 4 bases and J by 2 bases, with 13 bases between the two germline ends. The CDR3 DNA follows: TGCAGCGTTGTTCCCCCAGGACTCACAGATACGCAGTATTTT. Its translation is CSVVPPGLTDTQYF.

The rearrangement uses TRBV27 and TRBJ2-3, with TRBD2 matching 8 bases. V shed 5 bases, J shed 0 bases, and the junction held 16 bases outside the gene matches. Germline CDR1 and CDR2: MNHEY and SMNVEV (reference sequence). The CDR3 spans 19 residues. The CDR3 nucleotides are TGTGCCAGCAGTCCCTCCCCGGAGCGGGAGTGGCCTAGCACAGATACGCAGTATTTT. This gives the protein CASSPSPEREWPSTDTQYF.

The gene calls are TRBV10-3 and TRBJ2-1, with TRBD2 identical over 8 bases. Germline CDR1 is ENHRY and CDR2 is SYGVKD. V gave up 7 bases and J gave up 7 bases; unmatched junction bases: 12. This CDR3 spans 15 amino acids. The CDR3 protein is CAITNLAGAKNEQFF. DNA of the CDR3: TGTGCCATCACTAATCTAGCGGGCGCCAAAAATGAGCAGTTCTTC.

CDR3 region: CASSQQGWTEAFF. For the CDR3, the DNA is TGTGCCAGCAGCCAACAGGGTTGGACTGAAGCTTTCTTT. The chain uses TRBV7-2 and TRBJ1-1; a weak D match, TRBD1 (6 bases). V lost 5 bases and J lost 5, with 12 bases in between. The CDR3 runs to 13 residues. The V gene's germline CDR1 is SGHTA and CDR2 FQGNSA.

This sequence joins TRBV5-1 and TRBJ2-1, with 7 bases fitting TRBD2. The CDR3 is 15 residues long. V lost 1 base, J lost 7 bases, and 8 bases stayed unmatched. Germline V gene lookup returns CDR1 SGHRS and CDR2 YFSETQ. The CDR3 region is CASSLYSGGANEQFF. CDR3 sequence (DNA): TGCGCCAGCAGCTTGTACTCGGGAGGTGCAAATGAGCAGTTCTTC.

V gene TRBV4-3 combines with J gene TRBJ1-6; 9 bases fit TRBD1. Germline values: CDR1 LGHNA, CDR2 YSLEER. The CDR3 loop spans 15 amino acids. The V gene end was trimmed by 0 bases and the J gene end by 13 bases; junction bases not matched to a gene: 7. CDR3 region: CASSQDWGQGRPLHF. CDR3 DNA: TGCGCCAGCAGCCAAGATTGGGGACAGGGACGGCCCCTCCACTTT.

This chain links TRBV27 with TRBJ1-4; D is unclear. The CDR3 has 15 residues. The V end was cut by 0 bases, the J end by 4 bases, with 9 bases between. The germline V gene encodes CDR1 MNHEY and CDR2 SMNVEV (reference sequence). The CDR3 nucleotides are TGTGCCAGCAGTTTATCCCTCAGATATAATGAAAAACTGTTTTTT. Protein sequence: CASSLSLRYNEKLFF.

V gene TRBV28 combines with J gene TRBJ1-5, with TRBD1 matching over 8 bases. V gave up 8 bases and J gave up 4 bases; unmatched junction bases: 13. The length of the CDR3 is 16 residues. Germline V lookup: CDR1 MDHEN, CDR2 SYDVKM. The CDR3 DNA is TGTGCCAGCCTAAGTCGAACAGGGGGGTATAATCAGCCCCAGCATTTT. Residues: CASLSRTGGYNQPQHF.

The V call is TRBV9, the J call TRBJ1-2; no definite D call. Germline V gene sequence: CDR1 SGDLS, CDR2 YYNGEE. CDR3 length equals 14 residues. V was cut by 6 bases and J by 2 bases, with 14 bases left in between. CDR3 DNA sequence: TGTGCCAGCACGGCAGGCAGCCCGAACTATGGCTACACCTTC. As protein: CASTAGSPNYGYTF.

This chain links TRBV4-1 with TRBJ1-6; 7 positions match TRBD1. The junction had 5 bases not matched to a gene; V was cut back by 1 base and J by 8 bases. Germline values: CDR1 MGHRA, CDR2 YSYEKL. The CDR3 contains 15 residues. The CDR3 DNA reads TGCGCCAGCAGCCAAGGTAGGGGGCGAGATTCACCCCTCCACTTT. It specifies CASSQGRGRDSPLHF.

As for this clone: Because the CDR3 is missing its conserved closing phenylalanine or tryptophan, this is likely a read error. The chain links TRBV6-1 to TRBJ2-7; D might be TRBD1 (7 bases). V lost 6 bases to trimming and J lost 2 bases, with 14 bases between them. Germline CDR1 MNHNS, CDR2 SASEGT. The CDR3 runs 14 residues. In nucleotides, the CDR3 is TGTGCCAGCAGGAACAGGGGAGGTCCCTACGAGCAGTACCTC. Translation: CASRNRGGPYEQYL.